This TCR beta chain was identified in a study of T cell changes during pregnancy in multiple sclerosis. Sequenced by immunoSEQ multiplex PCR; TCRdb stores in-frame clones only, minus some. The sample carries roughly 40,000 clones, 91% recorded once. CDR1 is SEHNR and CDR2 is FQNEAQ in the germline V gene (reference sequence). This CDR3 is built from 13 residues. J lost 9 bases, V lost 5 bases, and 5 bases had no gene match. This TCR was sampled from a female donor in good health, enrolled as a control in a pregnancy study. The input for sequencing was CD4+ T cells from peripheral blood mononuclear cells, taken after pregnancy. V gene TRBV7-9 combines with J gene TRBJ1-5; 9 bases are a match to TRBD1. The CDR3 spells CASSRDREGPQHF. The CDR3 nucleotides are TGTGCCAGCAGCCGGGACAGGGAAGGGCCCCAGCATTTT.